This T cell receptor beta chain is from a study of blood T cell repertoires in COVID-19. Study-wide background: Acute-phase and convalescent COVID-19 samples originated in the United States, Italy and Spain. Nucleic acid was either cDNA or gDNA, and it came from T cells, B-cell-depleted T cells, or PBMCs.

How the authors handled the data: How many nucleated cells were present was estimated from reference gene primer amplification. Repertoires were generated with immunoSEQ multiplex PCR, while TCRdb's copy carries only in-frame clones and drops some. The V and J calls and clone size were taken over from that table, and D and trimming were inferred from the DNA. The profile covers around 30,000 clones, with under 95% appearing a single time and over 2% taken by the ten largest. CDR1 and CDR2 (germline): GTSNPN, SVGIG (reference sequence). The CDR3 contains 13 residues. The V segment lost 3 bases and the J segment 6 bases; nucleotides outside the gene matches: 5.

The specimen was peripheral blood. The chain is built from TRBV30 and TRBJ1-5, with 7 nucleotides matching TRBD1. The receptor's source is a man between 45 and 60 years old with active COVID-19. The CDR3 bases are TGTGCCTGGAGCAAAACAGGGGTTCAGCCCCAGCATTTT. It codes for CAWSKTGVQPQHF.